The next 17 T cell receptor beta chains were all read from a single sample in a study of CD8+CD57+ T cells in acquired aplastic anemia. Profiles of TCR beta VDJ and CDR3 were generated from a genomic DNA template. One entry per CDR3 protein, called by TCRdb with MiXCR from the reads. This sample has about 190,000 distinct CDR3 sequences, with around half found just once. Input material: sorted CD4+, CD8+, or CD8+CD57+ T cells (not recorded which) from PBMCs. These receptors were obtained from a human donor in good health, serving as a control.

CDR3 region: CSADQTSGVTDTQYF. The CDR3 DNA reads as TGCAGTGCGGATCAGACTAGCGGGGTCACAGATACGCAGTATTTT. The rearrangement uses TRBV20-1 and TRBJ2-3; 11 nucleotides match TRBD2. CDR1 is DFQATT, CDR2 SNEGSKA, per germline (reference sequence). This CDR3 is 15 amino acids long. V lost 6 bases, J lost 2 bases, and 7 bases stayed unmatched.

With regard to this clonotype: A much larger clone is a single base away; this may be a read error. The chain couples TRBV6-6 to TRBJ1-5; D is unclear. Germline V gene sequence: CDR1 MNHNY, CDR2 SVGAGI (reference sequence). V shed 6 bases and J shed 9 bases, with 12 bases lying between them. The CDR3 consists of 12 residues. The CDR3: CASSVQRGPQHF. The DNA of the CDR3 is TGTGCCAGCAGCGTTCAGAGAGGGCCCCAGCATTTT.

This chain joins TRBV19 and TRBJ1-5; a possible D gene is TRBD1 (5 bases). Germline V lookup: CDR1 LNHDA, CDR2 SQIVND (reference sequence). The CDR3 sequence is 15 residues long. Trimming removed 8 bases at V and 0 bases at J, with 14 bases between. The CDR3 sequence is CASDSGTDSNQPQHF. CDR3 DNA sequence: TGTGCCAGTGACTCCGGGACGGATAGCAATCAGCCCCAGCATTTT.

This clonotype was detected ten times or more. The chain employs TRBV7-2 and TRBJ1-6; D remains unclear. The germline CDR1 and CDR2 sequences are SGHTA and FQGNSA. The V gene lost 1 base and the J gene lost 4 bases, with 14 bases spanning the gap. There are 17 residues in the CDR3. This CDR3 reads CASSLVVTPRYNSPLHF. For the CDR3, the DNA is TGTGCCAGCAGCTTAGTGGTAACGCCCCGATATAATTCACCCCTCCACTTT. The variable domain in full, completed from reference TRBV7-2 and TRBJ1-6, reads GAGVSQSPSNKVTEKGKDVELRCDPISGHTALYWYRQSLGQGLEFLIYFQGNSAPDKSGLPSDRFSAERTGGSVSTLTIQRTQQEDSAVYLCASSLVVTPRYNSPLHFGNGTRLTVT.

This clonotype was seen ten or more times. This CDR3 is CASSSRGTVGSGANVLTF. CDR3 in DNA: TGTGCCAGCAGCTCTAGAGGGACAGTAGGATCTGGGGCCAACGTCCTGACTTTC. The chain recombines TRBV7-2 with TRBJ2-6; TRBD1 matches at 7 bases. V was clipped by 4 bases and J by 1 base; unmatched bases: 10. The CDR3 has 18 amino acids. CDR1 is SGHTA, CDR2 FQGNSA, per germline.

The table lists this clonotype with many counts. The chain links TRBV7-2 to TRBJ2-1; D may be TRBD1 or TRBD2 (5 bases each). The CDR3 runs to 15 residues. V was trimmed by 5 bases and J by 4 bases, leaving 15 bases between them. Germline-derived CDR1 and CDR2 are SGHTA and FQGNSA. The DNA of the CDR3 is TGTGCCAGCAGCCCCCATCAGGGAGCGTACAATGAGCAGTTCTTC. Its translation: CASSPHQGAYNEQFF.

The chain is built from TRBV11-2 and TRBJ1-1; the D gene is possibly TRBD1 (6 bases). The CDR3 has 15 residues. V was cut by 5 bases and J by 1 base, with 14 bases left in between. The germline CDR1 and CDR2 sequences are SGHAT and FQNNGV. CDR3 coding DNA: TGTGCCAGCAGCACTAGGGACAATAAGAACACTGAAGCTTTCTTT. The encoded protein is CASSTRDNKNTEAFF.

This chain uses TRBV20-1 with TRBJ1-4, with TRBD1 matching 8 bases. The germline V gene has CDR1 DFQATT and CDR2 SNEGSKA (reference sequence). V trimming: 2 bases; J trimming: 3 bases; junction bases outside the gene matches: 5. This CDR3 contains 15 residues. Here the CDR3 reads CSARRTGNSNEKLFF. CDR3 coding DNA: TGCAGTGCTAGACGGACAGGGAACTCTAATGAAAAACTGTTTTTT.

This chain joins TRBV10-3 and TRBJ1-6; no clear D gene. V lost 4 bases and J 14 bases, leaving 9 bases between the germline ends. Germline assignment: CDR1 ENHRY and CDR2 SYGVKD. The CDR3 covers 11 residues. The CDR3 reads CAISGFGALHF. The CDR3 DNA sequence: TGTGCCATCAGTGGTTTTGGTGCCCTCCACTTT.

V gene TRBV9 combines with J gene TRBJ1-3; D gene unclear. Trimming removed 0 bases from V and 7 bases from J, with 11 bases in between. The germline gives CDR1 SGDLS, CDR2 YYNGEE. CDR3 length: 14 amino acids. CDR3 amino acids: CASSVGIGLNTIYF. The CDR3 nucleotides are TGTGCCAGCAGCGTAGGAATAGGCCTGAACACCATATATTTT.

This chain links TRBV19 with TRBJ2-5; D is unresolved. CDR3 length: 14 residues. The V gene lost 3 bases and the J gene lost 1 base, with 9 bases spanning the gap. Germline lookup yields CDR1 LNHDA and CDR2 SQIVND (reference sequence). For the CDR3, the DNA is TGTGCCAGTAGTATCAGCAGGACCCAAGAGACCCAGTACTTC. The encoded protein is CASSISRTQETQYF.

The chain employs TRBV19 and TRBJ1-1; TRBD1 is a possible D gene (6 bases). V was cut by 5 bases and J by 3 bases, with 10 bases left in between. CDR1 and CDR2 (germline): LNHDA, SQIVND (reference sequence). CDR3 size: 13 residues. CDR3 in amino acids: CASSVGGHTEAFF. The CDR3, as DNA: TGTGCCAGTAGTGTCGGGGGGCACACTGAAGCTTTCTTT.

This chain uses TRBV10-3 with TRBJ1-2; D ambiguous. V lost 6 bases and J 7 bases, leaving 12 bases between the germline ends. The CDR3 has 12 residues. Germline V gene data show CDR1 as ENHRY and CDR2 as SYGVKD. CDR3 in amino acids: CAISPQATGYTF. Written as DNA, the CDR3 is TGTGCCATCAGCCCCCAGGCTACTGGCTACACCTTC.

As DNA, the CDR3 is TGCAGTGCTAGAGGTCGAAGCAGGGCCGGGGATGGCTACACCTTC. This translates into CSARGRSRAGDGYTF. The chain employs TRBV20-1 and TRBJ1-2, with D possibly TRBD1 on 5 matching bases. Germline V gene sequence: CDR1 DFQATT, CDR2 SNEGSKA (reference sequence). Between the trimmed V and J ends, which lost 1 base and 6 bases, there was a span of 18 bases. This CDR3 contains 15 residues.

J is TRBJ2-2 and V is TRBV6-6, with 10 bases matching TRBD2. There are 16 residues in the CDR3. V was pared by 6 bases and J by 7 bases, with 11 bases of the junction left unmatched. Germline-derived CDR1 and CDR2 are MNHNY and SVGAGI (reference sequence). The CDR3 DNA sequence: TGTGCCAGCAGGGGATCCGGGACTAGCGCGGTCGGGGAGCTGTTTTTT. Its protein is CASRGSGTSAVGELFF.

The sample holds many counts of this clonotype. The chain couples TRBV5-1 to TRBJ2-7, with TRBD2 as a possible D gene (5 bases). This CDR3 has 13 residues. CDR1 SGHRS and CDR2 YFSETQ come from the germline V gene. V lost 5 bases to trimming and J lost 0 bases, with 9 bases between them. The CDR3 here is CASREARSYEQYF. CDR3 nucleotide sequence: TGCGCCAGCAGGGAGGCCCGCTCCTACGAGCAGTACTTC.

The rearrangement joins TRBV2 to TRBJ2-3; D unclear. Trimming shortened V by 7 bases and J by 2 bases, and 10 bases separated the two germline ends. This CDR3 contains 13 residues. From germline, CDR1 is SNHLY and CDR2 FYNNEI. The CDR3 nucleotides read TGTGCCAGCAACGGGTACTACACAGATACGCAGTATTTT. Protein product: CASNGYYTDTQYF.